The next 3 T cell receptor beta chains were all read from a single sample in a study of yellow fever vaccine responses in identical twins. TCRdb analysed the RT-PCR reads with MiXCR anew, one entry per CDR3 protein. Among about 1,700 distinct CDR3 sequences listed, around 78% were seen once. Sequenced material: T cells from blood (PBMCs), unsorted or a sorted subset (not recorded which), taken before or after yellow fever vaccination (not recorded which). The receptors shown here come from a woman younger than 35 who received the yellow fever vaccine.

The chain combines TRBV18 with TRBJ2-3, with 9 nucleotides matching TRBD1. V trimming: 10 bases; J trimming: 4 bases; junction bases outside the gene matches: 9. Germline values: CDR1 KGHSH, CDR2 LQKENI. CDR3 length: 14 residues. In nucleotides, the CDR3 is TGTGCCACCGCCCGGGACAGGGCCCCAGATACGCAGTATTTT. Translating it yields CATARDRAPDTQYF.

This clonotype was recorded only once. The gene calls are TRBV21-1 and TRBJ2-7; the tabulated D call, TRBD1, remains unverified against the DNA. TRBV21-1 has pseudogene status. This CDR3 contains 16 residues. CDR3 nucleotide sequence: TGTGCCAGCAGCAAAGATGAAGGGACAGGTTACGACGAGCAGTACTTC. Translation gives CASSKDEGTGYDEQYF.

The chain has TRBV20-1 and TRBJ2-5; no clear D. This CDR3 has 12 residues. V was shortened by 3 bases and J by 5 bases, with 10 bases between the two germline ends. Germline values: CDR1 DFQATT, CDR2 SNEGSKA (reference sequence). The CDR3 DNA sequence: TGCAGTGCTAGGCAGACACGCGAGACCCAGTACTTC. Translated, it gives CSARQTRETQYF.